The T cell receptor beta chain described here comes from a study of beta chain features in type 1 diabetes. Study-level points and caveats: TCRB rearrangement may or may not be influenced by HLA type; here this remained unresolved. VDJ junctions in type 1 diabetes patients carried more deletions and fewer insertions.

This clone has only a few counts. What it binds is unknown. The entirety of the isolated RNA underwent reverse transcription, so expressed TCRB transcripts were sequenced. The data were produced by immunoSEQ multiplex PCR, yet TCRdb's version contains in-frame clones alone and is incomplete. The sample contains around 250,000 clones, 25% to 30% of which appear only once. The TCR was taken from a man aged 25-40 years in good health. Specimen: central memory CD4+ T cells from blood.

CDR3 amino acids: CASSTWGAQETQYF. The DNA of the CDR3 is TGTGCCAGCAGTACTTGGGGAGCCCAAGAGACCCAGTACTTC. J is TRBJ2-5 and V is TRBV25-1; weak D call: TRBD2 (5 bases). Trimming stripped 5 bases from V and 1 base from J, with 11 bases between. CDR3 length: 14 amino acids. From germline, CDR1 is MGHDK and CDR2 SYGVNS.